This TCR beta chain was documented in a study of cytomegalovirus exposure and HLA in healthy donors listed by TCRdb under 2017. As for the study more broadly: An earlier analysis of 587 of the donors reported 250 to 300 Gb of sequence data and more than 90 million unique TCR beta sequences from some 180 million T cells. The study was designed to test whether signatures of past pathogen exposure could be identified by cataloging public T cell receptors. All discovery cohort repertoires had been generated using a single sequencing platform. Roughly 5 DR-DQ haplotypes were handled as single units for association and clustering, since linkage in the cohort was strong. In a later genetic analysis, genome-wide SNP genotypes for 398 of the 666 donors were used, and that subset was treated as a discovery cohort. Typing coverage varied by locus: roughly 620-640 donors for A, B, C, DRB1 and DQB1; approximately 560 for DQA1; over 600 for DPA1; approximately 470 for DPB1. The study used immunosequencing to profile the T cell repertoires of hundreds of subjects and linked those repertoires to cytomegalovirus serostatus. Both class I and class II loci were covered by HLA typing, at four-digit resolution. Among several hundred genotyped donors of the cohort, an average of approximately 240,000 unique TCR beta nucleotide sequences was sequenced per donor, of which approximately 18% were non-productive. Rather than drawing on any new phenotypic data, the later analysis identified candidate immune exposures from TCR beta sequences and the way those sequences occurred across donors. An early release covering about 600 HLA-typed donors comprised 250 to 350 gigabases of sequencing data and tens of millions of unique TCR sequences. Of the roughly 410 genotyped donors, 65% to 90% were placed in the genetic ancestry cluster associated with self-reported Caucasian donors. In addition to the first cohort of roughly 700 subjects, a separate validation cohort of 100 to 150 different subjects was used. Donor age, sex, ethnicity and CMV serostatus were collected together with the repertoire data. High-throughput TCR immunosequencing, statistical association of individual TCRs with disease status, and machine learning were combined to predict cytomegalovirus infection status. A later analysis re-analyzed previously published TCR beta repertoires from hundreds of donors and added high-resolution HLA genotyping to study TCR occurrence patterns. To decide whether each TCR beta V gene segment behaved as functional or pseudogenic, an earlier analysis of some 540 of the donors relied on high-throughput TCR beta sequencing.

Library generation was performed with the immunoSEQ multiplex PCR assay. A mixture of 60 forward primers for TCR Vbeta segments and 13 reverse primers for TCR Jbeta segments was used in the multiplex PCR. Amplification of the CDR3 region of rearranged TCR beta genes was performed with a multiplex PCR assay on genomic DNA. Amplified TCR beta libraries were sequenced as 87-base-pair reads on the Illumina HiSeq System. In the paper's pipeline: A later analysis tallied around 82 million unique TCR beta chains across the 666 repertoires, and roughly 11 million of those chains were shared by two or more donors. Raw reads were error-corrected and collapsed into unique sequences with a nearest-neighbor algorithm that merged closely related sequences to remove PCR and sequencing errors. CDR3 sequences were aligned to IMGT reference sequences to assign V, D and J gene segments. For a sequence to be retained, a match of at least six nucleotides to both a V gene segment and a J gene segment was required. Rearrangements were called productive when the CDR3 lacked stop codons and stayed in frame with V and J; all others were non-productive. CDR3 was defined by IMGT convention, running from the second conserved V-encoded cysteine to the conserved J-encoded phenylalanine. In an earlier analysis of roughly 610 of the donors, sequences lacking an unambiguous match to a single V gene segment were excluded. In an earlier analysis of almost 600 of the donors, a V segment was called functional when productive rearrangements were above 56.7%, and segregating when the standard deviation between donors exceeded 5%. To diagnose cytomegalovirus status from the catalog of TCR beta chain sequences, a statistical classification framework was built. In a later analysis, TCR nucleotide sequences were compared against IMGT/GENE-DB human TR gene sequences so that V and J genes could be assigned. In a later analysis, CDR3 sequences and most-parsimonious VDJ recombination scenarios were assigned using the TCRdist pipeline. In a later analysis, each TCR beta chain was defined by its CDR3 amino acid sequence together with its V-gene family, and reads without a unique V-gene family were excluded. In a later analysis, 500 to 700 highly shared, low-generation-probability nucleotide sequences were removed to address suspected cross-contamination and a sequencing artifact. For each public chain, a later analysis derived a clonal expansion index from normalized ranks of inferred template counts within each repertoire. A later analysis computed generation probabilities with a VDJ recombination model fitted to out-of-frame rearrangements, and checked the results against IGoR. Hypergeometric tests were used in a later analysis to score TCR-TCR, TCR-HLA and TCR-CMV co-occurrence, with a repertoire-size bias correction applied to the TCR pairs. False discovery rates were estimated in a later analysis by permuting HLA or CMV assignments 20 times. A later analysis grouped co-occurring TCRs with DBSCAN, adding TCRdist sequence similarity when clustering within HLA-allele-positive subsets. Repertoires with fewer than 30,000 or more than 120,000 public chains, plus five repertoires with anomalous nucleotide sharing, were excluded from co-occurrence clustering. This immuneACCESS table, as held by TCRdb, lists in-frame sequences with V and J called but not all clones. Of the missing ones, under half trace to an unresolved V gene in checked studies; the others have no known cause. The V and J calls and the clone size are those of that table, but D and trimming were determined from the DNA. This sample is represented by under 150,000 clones; around 82% of them were singletons. Roughly 6% of the sample lies in the top ten.

The V and J ends are trimmed by 3 bases and 4 bases, leaving 3 bases between them. The germline V gene gives CDR1 as MDHEN and CDR2 as SYDVKM. Measured from the cysteine to the phenylalanine, the CDR3 is 12 residues long. The CDR3 DNA has 36 bases and is translated from base 1. Details on this clone: What this receptor recognizes is not known. Base qualities are missing; no much larger clone stands one base away.

The cohort consisted of 600 to 750 healthy bone marrow donors. At the time of sampling, all cohort members were nominally healthy, though unrecorded immune exposures were likely present. The donor was CMV seropositive and was included in the group of some 290 seropositive cohort members. Every donor gave a peripheral blood sample, and the peripheral blood mononuclear cells from that sample were used for TCR beta sequencing. The Qiagen DNeasy Blood Extraction Kit was used to extract genomic DNA from the blood cell samples. Here is what the overall study found, with its caveats: Presence/absence analyses assumed roughly uniform sequencing depth across donors, an assumption that may not hold. The only immune exposure information available for the cohort was CMV serostatus. In a later analysis, about 17,000 TCR beta sequences were associated with specific HLA alleles at a false discovery rate of 0.05. A further reported finding was that TCR beta sequences accurately predicted the HLA-A and HLA-B alleles for most subjects in the first cohort. Because HLA typing was missing for some donors at each locus, association tests included only the typed subset. In a later analysis, HLA-associated TCR beta chains showed more clonal expansion and lower generation probabilities than non-associated chains that were equally common. In a later genetic analysis, fewer N-insertions in productive TCRs were reported among donors in an Asian-associated ancestry cluster than the approximately 710-donor mean. Some IMGT-functional V segments, including TRBV6-2 and TRBV6-3, could not be told apart with the 87-base-pair reads, so those segments were excluded. The study gave a list of some 150 TCR beta chains associated with cytomegalovirus. When HLA alleles, especially DR and DQ, strongly co-occurred, TCR associations were difficult to assign to individual alleles. A cluster of highly shared sequence variants was judged likely to represent a technical artifact of the sequencing pipeline. A later analysis found that most CMV-associated TCR beta chains appeared HLA-restricted, with HLA associations seemingly driven largely by CMV exposure. In a later analysis, several top co-occurrence clusters were reported to appear linked to parvovirus B19, influenza, CMV and Epstein-Barr virus. In a later analysis, the rate of TCR association differed among HLA loci, with DRB1 alleles having the most associated TCRs and HLA-C alleles having the fewest. In this cohort, only TCR beta chains were sequenced, and detectable features were limited by the absence of alpha or paired-chain data. A few of the identified cytomegalovirus-associated TCR beta chains were confirmed in vitro to be specific for cytomegalovirus antigens. An association between a missense DCLRE1C variant and V-gene and J-gene trimming of TCR beta chains was found in a later genetic analysis and replicated in an independent cohort. In an earlier analysis of 587 of the donors, most TCR beta V segments were observed in productive rearrangements about 87% or about 30% of the time, broadly matching IMGT annotations. Because counts were too low, about 18 rarely observed V segments, including chromosome 9 orphons, were excluded from the earlier analysis of around 590 of the donors. The classifier was reported to diagnose cytomegalovirus status with high specificity and sensitivity in both the original cohort and the validation cohort. The authors suggested that the approach could potentially be extended to other disease states and immunological phenotypes. Linkage disequilibrium might explain the correlated functional status among segregating V segments, but an unknown experimental factor could not be excluded. Most TCR sequences were seen in very few donors, while some public TCRs were found in many individuals.

This TCR was recovered from a middle-aged woman in good health and CMV-seropositive. The chain is encoded by TRBV28 joined to TRBJ2-2; the D gene cannot be resolved reliably. The sample was PBMCs. In nucleotide form, the sequence is TGTGCCAGCAGTTTCTTCACCGGGGAGCTGTTTTTT. The encoded protein is CASSFFTGELFF. The CDR3, completed at both ends by the reference TRBV28 and TRBJ2-2 genes, gives the full variable domain DVKVTQSSRYLVKRTGEKVFLECVQDMDHENMFWYRQDPGLGLRLIYFSYDVKMKEKGDIPEGYSVSREKKERFSLILESASTNQTSMYLCASSFFTGELFFGEGSRLTVL.